Each of the 27 T cell receptor beta chains below was sequenced from the same sample in a study of T cell responses to AZD1222 COVID-19 vaccine. Profiled with immunoSEQ multiplex PCR; TCRdb holds only in-frame clones, not every one. The sample has roughly 79,000 clones; roughly 80% are singletons. Specimen: peripheral blood, collected on day 0 of AZD1222 vaccination. All receptors come from an adult in good health.

V is TRBV6-5 and J is TRBJ1-6, with TRBD1 matching 11 bases. In germline, CDR1 is MNHEY, CDR2 SVGAGI. With 6 bases clipped from V and 14 bases from J, the junction kept 9 bases outside the gene matches. This CDR3 comprises 14 residues. The CDR3 region is CASSPGQGGTALHF. The CDR3 bases are TGTGCCAGCAGCCCGGGACAGGGGGGTACGGCCCTCCACTTT.

The chain employs TRBV4-2 and TRBJ2-5; 10 bases agree with TRBD2. V lost 4 bases and J lost 2; bases outside the gene matches: 10. Germline loops: CDR1 LGHNA, CDR2 YNFKEQ. The CDR3 is made up of 17 amino acids. The chain's CDR3 is CASSRKAVAGGQETQYF. The CDR3 nucleotides are TGTGCCAGCAGCCGAAAGGCGGTAGCGGGAGGACAAGAGACCCAGTACTTC.

This clone appeared a few times. The chain recombines TRBV19 with TRBJ1-2; no firm D call. V was clipped by 3 bases and J by 12 bases, with 23 bases between them. This CDR3 has 15 amino acids. Germline V CDR1 and CDR2: LNHDA, SQIVND (reference sequence). The CDR3 spells CASSMIVGGPSGDTF. The CDR3, as DNA: TGTGCCAGTAGTATGATCGTAGGAGGGCCCTCGGGAGACACCTTC. Full variable domain (outside the CDR3, taken from reference TRBV19 and TRBJ1-2): DGGITQSPKYLFRKEGQNVTLSCEQNLNHDAMYWYRQDPGQGLRLIYYSQIVNDFQKGDIAEGYSVSREKKESFPLTVTSAQKNPTAFYLCASSMIVGGPSGDTFGSGTRLTVV.

This clone was observed once. The chain links TRBV6-2 or TRBV6-3 to TRBJ2-3, with 16 bases identical to TRBD2. The germline CDR1 and CDR2 sequences are MNHEY and SVGEGT. The length of the CDR3 is 20 residues. J gave up 1 base and V 2 bases, and 9 bases lay outside the gene matches. The CDR3 bases are TGTGCCAGCAGTTACCCGGGACTAGCGGGAGGGCCTGGGGGCACAGATACGCAGTATTTT. It yields the protein CASSYPGLAGGPGGTDTQYF.

Only a few counts were recorded for this clone. The chain has TRBV28 and TRBJ1-2; 9 bases match TRBD1. CDR3 length: 15 residues. Germline CDR1 reads MDHEN; CDR2 reads SYDVKM. The V and J ends lost 1 base and 9 bases, in that order; junction bases with no gene match: 9. CDR3 amino acids: CASSLLGQGILRYTF. CDR3 nucleotide sequence: TGTGCCAGCAGTTTATTGGGACAGGGAATTTTGCGCTACACCTTC.

The chain couples TRBV30 to TRBJ2-7; tentative D call: TRBD1 (6 bases). From germline, CDR1 is GTSNPN and CDR2 SVGIG (reference sequence). The CDR3 has 13 amino acids. Deletions cut 4 bases from V and 7 bases from J, with 17 bases between. The chain's CDR3 is CAWTPGVQREQYF. CDR3 bases: TGTGCCTGGACCCCAGGGGTCCAGAGGGAGCAGTACTTC.

The rearrangement joins TRBV6-5 to TRBJ2-7; perhaps TRBD1 as D (6 bases). The CDR3 is made up of 14 amino acids. Germline CDR1 MNHEY, CDR2 SVGAGI. V lost 6 bases, J lost 0 bases, and 12 bases lay in between. DNA for the CDR3: TGTGCCAGCAGCTCCGACAGGAGCTCCTACGAGCAGTACTTC. Amino acid sequence: CASSSDRSSYEQYF.

This rearrangement joins TRBV7-9 to TRBJ2-2; D might be TRBD2 (5 bases). From germline, CDR1 is SEHNR and CDR2 FQNEAQ (reference sequence). CDR3 length: 13 residues. Trimming removed 5 bases at V and 4 bases at J, with 8 bases between. CDR3 region: CASSGRGTGELFF. CDR3 DNA sequence: TGTGCCAGCAGCGGGAGAGGCACCGGGGAGCTGTTTTTT.

The gene calls are TRBV7-9 and TRBJ1-2, with D tentatively TRBD1 (5 bases). V shed 5 bases and J shed 2 bases, with 12 bases lying between them. The CDR3 is 14 residues long. Germline V gives CDR1 SEHNR, CDR2 FQNEAQ (reference sequence). In nucleotides, the CDR3 is TGTGCCAGCAGCCCTTCCGGGGGGAACTATGGCTACACCTTC. Its translation: CASSPSGGNYGYTF.

This sequence joins TRBV9 and TRBJ2-5; 9 bases align to TRBD2. Trimming took 3 bases from V and 1 from J; bases not matched to a gene: 1. Looked up from germline, CDR1 is SGDLS and CDR2 is YYNGEE. The CDR3 length is 14 residues. The DNA for the CDR3 is TGTGCCAGCAGCGCGGGACTAGCCCAAGAGACCCAGTACTTC. It encodes CASSAGLAQETQYF.

The CDR3 coding sequence is TGCGCCAGCAGCCAGAGAAGAGATGATACGCAGTATTTT. It encodes CASSQRRDDTQYF. The rearrangement uses TRBV5-1 and TRBJ2-3; D call uncertain. Germline assignment: CDR1 SGHRS and CDR2 YFSETQ. Trimming shortened V by 4 bases and J by 6 bases, and 12 bases separated the two germline ends. CDR3 length: 13 residues.

The chain recombines TRBV30 with TRBJ1-3; no definite D call. Trimming stripped 2 bases from V and 4 bases from J, with 24 bases between. The CDR3 runs to 18 residues. Germline V gives CDR1 GTSNPN, CDR2 SVGIG (reference sequence). The CDR3 sequence: CAWSSWVGLAGLGNTIYF. In nucleotides, the CDR3 is TGTGCCTGGAGTAGTTGGGTGGGTTTGGCTGGTTTGGGAAACACCATATATTTT.

The chain uses TRBV2 and TRBJ2-7, with D uncertain. The V gene lost 7 bases and the J gene lost 3 bases, with 13 bases spanning the gap. This CDR3 has 13 residues. The germline V gene encodes CDR1 SNHLY and CDR2 FYNNEI. The CDR3 coding sequence is TGTGCCAGCATCCCCAGGACCCTCTACGAGCAGTACTTC. Its protein product is CASIPRTLYEQYF.

V gene TRBV19 combines with J gene TRBJ2-7; 7 nucleotides match TRBD1. The length of the CDR3 is 14 residues. With 4 bases clipped from V and 2 bases from J, the junction kept 5 bases outside the gene matches. Germline values: CDR1 LNHDA, CDR2 SQIVND (reference sequence). CDR3 coding DNA: TGTGCCAGTAGTAAGGGACAGCCGCCCTACGAGCAGTACTTC. This encodes CASSKGQPPYEQYF.

This clone was seen a handful of times. The J gene is TRBJ2-3, the V gene TRBV9, with TRBD2 matching over 9 bases. CDR1 and CDR2 (germline): SGDLS, YYNGEE. V shed 0 bases and J 6 bases; nucleotides not matched to a gene: 8. The CDR3 extends over 16 amino acids. DNA for the CDR3: TGTGCCAGCAGCGTAGTTGGCGGGAGGGCTGGGGATACGCAGTATTTT. Its translation: CASSVVGGRAGDTQYF.

The CDR3 loop reads CASSYSIIFSYEQYF. CDR3 in DNA: TGTGCCAGCAGTTACTCGATCATTTTCTCCTACGAGCAGTACTTC. The rearrangement links TRBV6-5 to TRBJ2-7, with D hard to call. This CDR3 is built from 15 residues. The V and J ends lost 0 bases and 0 bases respectively, with 9 bases between them. Germline-derived CDR1 and CDR2 are MNHEY and SVGAGI.

The chain carries TRBV19 and TRBJ1-1; D not resolved. Germline loops: CDR1 LNHDA, CDR2 SQIVND (reference sequence). CDR3 length: 12 residues. Trimming left V 10 bases short and J 11 bases short, with 20 bases between. CDR3: CATPYSRHVAFF. DNA of the CDR3: TGTGCCACCCCCTACTCCCGCCATGTGGCTTTCTTT.

The chain carries TRBV30 and TRBJ2-7, with 9 bases identical to TRBD2. The germline V gene has CDR1 GTSNPN and CDR2 SVGIG (reference sequence). The V and J ends lost 0 bases and 7 bases, in that order; junction bases with no gene match: 10. This CDR3 comprises 15 residues. The CDR3 DNA reads TGTGCCTGGAGTGTATACCCTAGCGGGACTCGAGAGCAGTACTTC. Translated, it gives CAWSVYPSGTREQYF. The full variable domain, completed using reference TRBV30 and TRBJ2-7, is SQTIHQWPATLVQPVGSPLSLECTVEGTSNPNLYWYRQAAGRGLQLLFYSVGIGQISSEVPQNLSASRPQDRQFILSSKKLLLSDSGFYLCAWSVYPSGTREQYFGPGTRLTVT.

The CDR3 DNA is TGTGCCAGCAGTTTCGGCTGGGAAACCTATGGCTACACCTTC. Amino acids: CASSFGWETYGYTF. The chain carries TRBV28 and TRBJ1-2; no firm D call. V lost 3 bases and J 4 bases, leaving 12 bases between the germline ends. CDR3 length: 14 amino acids. Germline lookup yields CDR1 MDHEN and CDR2 SYDVKM.

The chain has TRBV4-3 and TRBJ1-2; a possible D gene is TRBD1 (5 bases). Germline CDR1 reads LGHNA; CDR2 reads YSLEER. The V end was cut by 4 bases, the J end by 5 bases, with 14 bases between. The CDR3 is 14 residues long. The CDR3: CASSPGHLPYGYTF. The CDR3 DNA follows: TGCGCCAGCAGCCCTGGACACCTACCTTATGGCTACACCTTC.

This clone was picked up a small number of times. The CDR3 DNA sequence: TGTGCCAGCAGTCAGGAGAGAAATTCACCCCTCCACTTT. Translation gives CASSQERNSPLHF. The chain employs TRBV7-2 and TRBJ1-6; D gene uncertain. CDR1 and CDR2 from the germline V gene are SGHTA and FQGNSA. V shed 6 bases and J shed 7 bases, with 10 bases lying between them. This CDR3 comprises 13 residues.

The V call is TRBV3-1 (or the pseudogene TRBV3-2), the J call TRBJ1-3; D gene ambiguous. Germline CDR1 is LGHDT and CDR2 is YNNKEL (reference sequence). This CDR3 spans 13 amino acids. V shed 0 bases and J shed 4 bases, with 4 bases lying between them. CDR3 nucleotide sequence: TGTGCCAGCAGCCAAGAACCGGGAAACACCATATATTTT. Encoded protein: CASSQEPGNTIYF.

The sample holds many counts of this clone. This rearrangement joins TRBV18 to TRBJ2-3, with a tentative D call TRBD2 (6 bases). Trimming removed 3 bases at V and 4 bases at J, with 11 bases between. CDR1 and CDR2 from the germline V gene are KGHSH and LQKENI. CDR3 size: 14 residues. The CDR3 DNA reads as TGTGCCAGCTCACCTGGACTACTCTCAGATACGCAGTATTTT. Protein product: CASSPGLLSDTQYF.

The rearrangement links TRBV6-5 to TRBJ2-7; D is tentatively TRBD1 or TRBD2 (5 bases each). V was pared by 7 bases and J by 9 bases, with 16 bases between. The germline V gene encodes CDR1 MNHEY and CDR2 SVGAGI. CDR3 length equals 12 residues. CDR3 residues: CASTDSGSGQYF. CDR3 in DNA: TGTGCCAGCACCGACAGCGGAAGCGGGCAGTACTTC.

The rearrangement joins TRBV9 to TRBJ1-2; the match to TRBD1 covers 9 bases. The J segment lost 2 bases and the V segment lost 4 bases, leaving 6 bases of the junction unmatched. Germline V gene data show CDR1 as SGDLS and CDR2 as YYNGEE. The CDR3 sequence is 15 residues long. CDR3 in DNA: TGTGCCAGCAGCTCCACCGGGACAGGGAACTATGGCTACACCTTC. Its protein is CASSSTGTGNYGYTF.

CDR3 in amino acids: CASSLGPSSYNEQFF. The DNA of the CDR3 is TGTGCCAGCTCACTAGGACCTAGCTCCTACAATGAGCAGTTCTTC. The rearrangement uses TRBV18 and TRBJ2-1; D unresolved. V gave up 4 bases and J gave up 0 bases, with 10 bases separating them. The CDR3 totals 15 residues. Germline V gene data show CDR1 as KGHSH and CDR2 as LQKENI.

Ten or more counts support this clone. The chain couples TRBV19 to TRBJ2-7; no definite D call. The V and J ends lost 3 bases and 7 bases respectively, with 10 bases between them. The germline CDR1 and CDR2 sequences are LNHDA and SQIVND (reference sequence). The CDR3 contains 12 residues. The CDR3 DNA reads as TGTGCCAGTAGTATTACGCCTGAAGAGCAGTACTTC. Translating it yields CASSITPEEQYF.